Listed below are T cell receptor beta chains from one sample, sequenced in a study of cytomegalovirus exposure and HLA in healthy donors. Some clones are missing from TCRdb's copy, which holds only in-frame ones; the method was immunoSEQ multiplex PCR. Here the sample spans hundreds of thousands of clones, approximately 83% being singletons. Sequencing input: PBMCs. The source of these receptors is a woman aged 25 to 39 in good health and CMV-seropositive. Each CDR3 is given with its conserved first and last residue. D genes are given only for firm matches. Clone size is given for some rows only: seen once, a few or many times, or a class if the clone is expanded.

>-|-|TRBV7-3|TRBJ2-1
TGTGCCAGCAGCCGTCCTAGTAGAGCCTACAATGAGCAGTTCTTC
CASSRPSRAYNEQFF
>-|TRBD1|TRBV6-1|TRBJ1-4
TGTGCCAGCAGTGACCTAATGACAGGGGTTGGTAGTGAAAAACTGTTTTTT
CASSDLMTGVGSEKLFF
>-|TRBD2|TRBV15|TRBJ2-1
TGTGCCACCAGCAGAGTTAGCGGGAGAGCCAATGAGCAGTTCTTC
CATSRVSGRANEQFF
>-|TRBD2|TRBV7-6|TRBJ2-5
TGTGCCAGCAGCTTATTTAGCGGGGATTTCCAAGAGACCCAGTACTTC
CASSLFSGDFQETQYF
>-|-|TRBV5-1|TRBJ2-7
TGCGCCAGCAGCTTGGCTTCACAGGGATCCCACGAGCAGTACTTC
CASSLASQGSHEQYF
>-|-|TRBV5-4|TRBJ1-5
TGTGCCAGCAGCTTGGACAGGGCTAGCAATCAGCCCCAGCATTTT
CASSLDRASNQPQHF
>-|TRBD2|TRBV30|TRBJ2-1
TGTGCCTGGAATGTCAGAGCTAGCGGAGACTACAATGAGCAGTTCTTC
CAWNVRASGDYNEQFF
>-|TRBD1|TRBV11-3|TRBJ1-4
TGTGCCAGCAGCAGGGCAGGGGGTACTGAAAAACTGTTTTTT
CASSRAGGTEKLFF
>-|-|TRBV11-3|TRBJ2-1
TGTGCCAGCAGCTTAGATGTGGCGGGGTACAATGAGCAGTTCTTC
CASSLDVAGYNEQFF
>-|TRBD1|TRBV9|TRBJ2-2
TGTGCCAGCAGCGCGACCGGGACAGTCTACACCGGGGAGCTGTTTTTT
CASSATGTVYTGELFF
>-|-|TRBV21-1|TRBJ1-5
TGTGCCAGCAGCAAAGCCAGGGGGCGGGGGCAGCCCCAGCATTTT
CASSKARGRGQPQHF
>-|TRBD1|TRBV25-1|TRBJ1-1
TGTGCCAGCAGTAAGACAGGGCTTCGAACTGAAGCTTTCTTT
CASSKTGLRTEAFF
>-|TRBD1|TRBV19|TRBJ2-7
TGTGCCAGTAGTACGGACAGGGGTTACGAGCAGTACTTC
CASSTDRGYEQYF
>-|-|TRBV7-3|TRBJ2-1
TGTGCCAGCAGCTTAAGTGGGCAGTACAATGAGCAGTTCTTC
CASSLSGQYNEQFF
>once|TRBD2|TRBV7-6|TRBJ2-1
TGTGCCAGCAGCTCCACTAGCGGGAGTTACAATGAGCAGTTCTTC
CASSSTSGSYNEQFF
>-|-|TRBV7-2|TRBJ2-1
TGTGCCAGCACCCTAGATCTTGAGAGCTCCTACAATGAGCAGTTCTTC
CASTLDLESSYNEQFF
>-|TRBD2|TRBV11-2|TRBJ2-1
TGTGCCAGCAGCTTAGATCTGCCGGGCGGGAGGGTGAATGAGCAGTTCTTC
CASSLDLPGGRVNEQFF
>-|-|TRBV29-1|TRBJ1-1
TGCAGCGTTGTAACAGCCAGCAACACTGAAGCTTTCTTT
CSVVTASNTEAFF
>-|TRBD1|TRBV5-1|TRBJ1-2
TGCGCCAGCAGCTTAGCCGGGACAGGGATCCCCTATGGCTACACCTTC
CASSLAGTGIPYGYTF
>-|-|TRBV9|TRBJ1-3
TGTGCCAGCAGCGTAGGAGGGGGGGCCTCTGGAAACACCATATATTTT
CASSVGGGASGNTIYF
>-|TRBD2|TRBV28|TRBJ2-1
TGTGCCAGCTGGGGGGGAGACAATGAGCAGTTCTTC
CASWGGDNEQFF
>-|TRBD1|TRBV7-8|TRBJ1-1
TGTGCCAGCAGCACTGACAGGGGAGAAGCTTTCTTT
CASSTDRGEAFF
>-|TRBD1|TRBV7-9|TRBJ1-2
TGTGCCAGCAGCCCAAGAGCCGGGACAGGGAGCGGTGGCTACACCTTC
CASSPRAGTGSGGYTF
>-|TRBD1|TRBV5-4|TRBJ2-7
TGTGCCAGCAGCTTGATGCCGGGACAGGGCTCCTACGAGCAGTACTTC
CASSLMPGQGSYEQYF